The 29 T cell receptor beta chains given below trace back to one sample, sequenced in a study of human T cells and chemical hapten exposure. Time point specified: pre-sensitization, week 0. Indicated treatment: therapeutic diphenylcyclopropenone sensitization with weekly scalp DPC. TCRdb recomputed calls from the RACE reads with MiXCR, one row per CDR3 protein. Seen here are tens of thousands of distinct CDR3 sequences, roughly a tenth observed once, and the top ten hold 8% to 10%. Specimen: whole blood, collected in connection with sensitization to the hapten diphenylcyclopropenone (DPC). The receptors were sampled from a man between 40 and 49 years old with alopecia areata. Some clones in this sample may be carry-over from other donors' samples.

The sample holds many counts of this clonotype. This chain joins TRBV29-1 and TRBJ2-3; D call uncertain. The CDR3 is made up of 13 amino acids. Trimming cost V 8 bases and J 2 bases, with 14 bases left between them. Per germline, CDR1 SQVTM and CDR2 ANQGSEA. The CDR3 loop reads CSTQPPYTDTQYF. The DNA of the CDR3 is TGCAGCACCCAGCCGCCCTACACAGATACGCAGTATTTT.

This clonotype was counted at least ten times. The chain joins TRBV5-8 to TRBJ2-1; TRBD2 is a possible D gene (5 bases). Germline lookup yields CDR1 SGHTS and CDR2 YDEGEE. The CDR3 loop spans 17 amino acids. Deletions cut 6 bases from V and 0 bases from J, with 19 bases between. The chain's CDR3 is CASTSRGSGSSYNEQFF. The CDR3 bases are TGTGCCAGCACCTCACGAGGCAGCGGTAGCTCCTACAATGAGCAGTTCTTC.

The J gene is TRBJ1-1, the V gene TRBV29-1; D remains unclear. This CDR3 has 12 residues. V lost 3 bases and J 1 base, leaving 6 bases between the germline ends. CDR1 and CDR2 (germline): SQVTM, ANQGSEA. CDR3 nucleotides: TGCAGCGTTGATCCGGGGAACACTGAAGCTTTCTTT. Its translation is CSVDPGNTEAFF. Complete variable domain (other parts from reference TRBV29-1 and TRBJ1-1): SAVISQKPSRDICQRGTSLTIQCQVDSQVTMMFWYRQQPGQSLTLIATANQGSEATYESGFVIDKFPISRPNLTFSTLTVSNMSPEDSSIYLCSVDPGNTEAFFGQGTRLTVV.

This clonotype has a count of ten or more. The chain is built from TRBV7-2 and TRBJ1-4, with TRBD1 identical over 7 bases. Germline CDR1 SGHTA, CDR2 FQGNSA. Trimming at V came to 5 bases and at J to 4 bases, leaving 7 bases not matched to a gene. CDR3 length equals 15 residues. In DNA form, the CDR3 reads TGTGCCAGCAGCCCCCAGGGACAGTTTAATGAAAAACTGTTTTTT. Translating gives CASSPQGQFNEKLFF.

The V call is TRBV11-2, the J call TRBJ2-3; 9 nucleotides line up with TRBD1. The CDR3 covers 15 residues. CDR1 SGHAT and CDR2 FQNNGV come from the germline V gene. Losses at the gene ends were 5 bases for V and 4 bases for J; bases not matched to a gene: 7. CDR3 protein: CASSVRTGEADTQYF. CDR3 nucleotides: TGTGCCAGCAGCGTTAGGACAGGGGAGGCAGATACGCAGTATTTT. The whole variable domain, remainder taken from reference TRBV11-2 and TRBJ2-3, is EAGVAQSPRYKIIEKRQSVAFWCNPISGHATLYWYQQILGQGPKLLIQFQNNGVVDDSQLPKDRFSAERLKGVDSTLKIQPAKLEDSAVYLCASSVRTGEADTQYFGPGTRLTVL.

This clonotype was seen many times. V and J are TRBV11-2 and TRBJ2-5, with unresolved D. Germline V gives CDR1 SGHAT, CDR2 FQNNGV. CDR3 length: 14 amino acids. V lost 5 bases and J 2 bases, leaving 12 bases between the germline ends. The DNA for the CDR3 is TGTGCCAGCAGCAACCAGGAGACTCAAGAGACCCAGTACTTC. This translates into CASSNQETQETQYF.

The sample holds a few counts of this clonotype. The gene calls are TRBV9 and TRBJ2-1; 13 bases agree with TRBD2. There are 15 residues in the CDR3. Germline-derived CDR1 and CDR2 are SGDLS and YYNGEE. V trimming: 4 bases; J trimming: 8 bases; junction bases outside the gene matches: 6. CDR3 loop: CASSRTSGSADEQFF. DNA of the CDR3: TGTGCCAGCAGCAGGACTAGCGGGAGTGCGGATGAGCAGTTCTTC.

This clonotype has a count of ten or more. This sequence joins TRBV13 and TRBJ2-1, with unresolved D. The CDR3 totals 14 residues. Per the germline V gene, CDR1 is PRHDT and CDR2 is FYEKMQ (reference sequence). With 2 bases removed from V and 2 bases from J, the gap between germline ends came to 7 bases. Here the CDR3 reads CASSLLEAYNEQFF. Here the CDR3 DNA reads TGTGCCAGCAGCTTACTTGAGGCCTACAATGAGCAGTTCTTC. Full variable domain (missing parts from reference TRBV13 and TRBJ2-1): AAGVIQSPRHLIKEKRETATLKCYPIPRHDTVYWYQQGPGQDPQFLISFYEKMQSDKGSIPDRFSAQQFSDYHSELNMSSLELGDSALYFCASSLLEAYNEQFFGPGTRLTVL.

This clonotype was seen a few times. The genes are TRBV6-5 and TRBJ2-3, with 13 bases that match TRBD2. The CDR3 is made up of 17 amino acids. The germline CDR1 and CDR2 sequences are MNHEY and SVGAGI. Losses at the gene ends were 6 bases for V and 2 bases for J; bases not matched to a gene: 8. Here the CDR3 reads CASRPRGLAGATDTQYF. CDR3 in DNA: TGTGCCAGCAGGCCGAGAGGACTAGCGGGAGCCACAGATACGCAGTATTTT.

This clonotype has just a few counts. This rearrangement joins TRBV12-3 or TRBV12-4 to TRBJ2-3, with D hard to call. This CDR3 spans 12 amino acids. The V and J ends lost 4 bases and 1 base respectively, with 3 bases between them. The CDR3 sequence: CASSWGTDTQYF. CDR3 nucleotide sequence: TGTGCCAGCAGTTGGGGCACAGATACGCAGTATTTT.

The chain links TRBV7-9 to TRBJ1-2; 11 nucleotides align to TRBD1. The germline V gene has CDR1 SEHNR and CDR2 FQNEAQ (reference sequence). V lost 1 base and J lost 6; bases outside the gene matches: 7. This CDR3 is built from 16 residues. The CDR3 sequence: CASSLGVPGQGDGYTF. The DNA for the CDR3 is TGTGCCAGCAGCTTAGGAGTGCCGGGACAGGGGGATGGCTACACCTTC.

This clonotype has a count of ten or more. This chain uses TRBV12-3 or TRBV12-4 with TRBJ2-2; no firm D call. V dropped 4 bases and J dropped 7 bases, with 13 bases sitting between them. The CDR3 is 14 residues long. In nucleotides, the CDR3 is TGTGCCAGCAGTTGGGGTACCAGGCACGGGGAGCTGTTTTTT. Its protein product is CASSWGTRHGELFF.

The V gene is TRBV2, the J gene TRBJ1-2, with D possibly TRBD1 on 6 matching bases. This CDR3 has 14 amino acids. The germline V gene has CDR1 SNHLY and CDR2 FYNNEI. V lost 4 bases and J 6 bases, leaving 15 bases between the germline ends. CDR3 nucleotide sequence: TGTGCCAGCAGTGCGCAACAGGGAGACCATGGCTACACCTTC. Translating gives CASSAQQGDHGYTF.

The genes are TRBV14 and TRBJ2-3; 10 bases line up with TRBD2. This CDR3 has 17 residues. The ends lost 1 base at V and 0 bases at J; junction bases unmatched: 4. The germline CDR1 and CDR2 sequences are SGHDN and FVKESK. The CDR3: CASSQGTSGWSTDTQYF. The DNA for the CDR3 is TGTGCCAGCAGCCAAGGGACTAGCGGTTGGAGCACAGATACGCAGTATTTT.

This clonotype was observed a handful of times. The V gene is TRBV6-6, the J gene TRBJ2-2; tentatively, D is TRBD2 (6 bases). The CDR3 consists of 14 residues. Germline V gene lookup returns CDR1 MNHNY and CDR2 SVGAGI (reference sequence). Trimming removed 5 bases at V and 5 bases at J, with 12 bases between. In nucleotides, the CDR3 is TGTGCCAGCAGTCAGACGGAGGGGACCGGGGAGCTGTTTTTT. Its translation is CASSQTEGTGELFF.

This chain joins TRBV28 and TRBJ2-5, with D unclear. CDR3 size: 13 residues. V gave up 6 bases and J gave up 5 bases, with 13 bases separating them. From germline, CDR1 is MDHEN and CDR2 SYDVKM. The CDR3 sequence: CASSPAESETQYF. CDR3 coding DNA: TGTGCCAGCAGCCCCGCTGAATCGGAGACCCAGTACTTC.

This clonotype was seen a few times. The V gene is TRBV20-1, the J gene TRBJ2-7; TRBD2 agrees at 7 bases. The J segment lost 5 bases and the V segment lost 3 bases, leaving 7 bases of the junction unmatched. Germline assignment: CDR1 DFQATT and CDR2 SNEGSKA (reference sequence). This CDR3 has 13 amino acids. The CDR3: CSASLVGLDEQYF. CDR3 in DNA: TGCAGTGCTAGCCTCGTCGGACTAGACGAGCAGTACTTC.

Only a few counts were recorded for this clonotype. V and J are TRBV7-8 and TRBJ2-6, with 10 positions matching TRBD1. CDR3 size: 18 residues. Trimming took 4 bases from V and 0 from J; bases not matched to a gene: 6. Germline assignment: CDR1 SGHVS and CDR2 FQNEAQ. The CDR3: CASSYHRDRGSGANVLTF. CDR3 nucleotide sequence: TGTGCCAGCAGCTACCACCGGGACAGGGGCTCTGGGGCCAACGTCCTGACTTTC.

This clonotype was detected a few times. CDR3 region: CASSPPGGGAIYNEQFF. The CDR3, as DNA: TGTGCCAGCTCACCACCGGGAGGAGGAGCGATCTACAATGAGCAGTTCTTC. V usage is TRBV18 and J usage is TRBJ2-1; tentative D call: TRBD2 (6 bases). Germline assignment: CDR1 KGHSH and CDR2 LQKENI. The CDR3 runs 17 residues. V was pared by 0 bases and J by 3 bases, with 15 bases between.

The chain combines TRBV28 with TRBJ1-1; D remains ambiguous. Germline values: CDR1 MDHEN, CDR2 SYDVKM. The length of the CDR3 is 12 residues. V lost 5 bases and J lost 8, with 12 bases in between. CDR3 coding DNA: TGTGCCAGCAGTCCTAGACGGGAAGAAGCTTTCTTT. Translating it yields CASSPRREEAFF. Variable domain in full (rest from reference TRBV28 and TRBJ1-1): DVKVTQSSRYLVKRTGEKVFLECVQDMDHENMFWYRQDPGLGLRLIYFSYDVKMKEKGDIPEGYSVSREKKERFSLILESASTNQTSMYLCASSPRREEAFFGQGTRLTVV.

Only a few counts were recorded for this clonotype. V and J are TRBV6-2 or TRBV6-3 and TRBJ1-2, with 7 bases aligning to TRBD1. The CDR3 extends over 15 amino acids. Germline loops: CDR1 MNHEY, CDR2 SVGEGT. The V and J ends lost 2 bases and 5 bases, in that order; junction bases with no gene match: 8. The CDR3 DNA sequence: TGTGCCAGCAGTTACCCGAGACAGGGAGGATATGGCTACACCTTC. Encoded protein: CASSYPRQGGYGYTF.

Only one count was recorded for this clonotype. The J gene is TRBJ1-1, the V gene TRBV28; the match to TRBD1 covers 9 bases. Looked up from germline, CDR1 is MDHEN and CDR2 is SYDVKM. J lost 10 bases, V lost 3 bases, and 3 bases had no gene match. The length of the CDR3 is 12 residues. The CDR3 coding sequence is TGTGCCAGCAGTTTGGGGACAGGGCGAGCTTTCTTT. Protein sequence: CASSLGTGRAFF.

The chain links TRBV28 to TRBJ2-1; 9 positions agree with TRBD2. From germline, CDR1 is MDHEN and CDR2 SYDVKM. The CDR3 spans 15 residues. V was clipped by 5 bases and J by 0 bases; unmatched bases: 2. This CDR3 reads CASSPLAGSYNEQFF. The CDR3 DNA reads as TGTGCCAGCAGTCCACTAGCGGGCTCCTACAATGAGCAGTTCTTC.

This clonotype was picked up many times. The chain has TRBV4-3 and TRBJ2-1; no firm D call. This CDR3 has 15 residues. Germline V gene data show CDR1 as LGHNA and CDR2 as YSLEER. The germline V and J ends were trimmed by 0 bases and 9 bases, with 15 bases remaining between them. The CDR3 is CASSQEWKLAIEQFF. The CDR3 bases are TGCGCCAGCAGCCAAGAATGGAAATTGGCCATTGAGCAGTTCTTC.

Ten or more counts support this clonotype. The V gene is TRBV10-3, the J gene TRBJ2-7; D call uncertain. Per the germline V gene, CDR1 is ENHRY and CDR2 is SYGVKD. CDR3 length: 13 amino acids. The V gene lost 0 bases and the J gene lost 2 bases, with 5 bases spanning the gap. Written as DNA, the CDR3 is TGTGCCATCAGTGAGTCGAGTGCCTACGAGCAGTACTTC. Amino acid sequence: CAISESSAYEQYF.

This chain links TRBV5-8 with TRBJ1-5; the D gene is possibly TRBD1 (5 bases). Germline V gene sequence: CDR1 SGHTS, CDR2 YDEGEE. The V gene lost 4 bases and the J gene lost 1 base, with 15 bases spanning the gap. The CDR3 covers 16 residues. CDR3: CASSRSRDGSNQPQHF. The CDR3 DNA reads TGTGCCAGCAGCCGCTCCCGGGACGGGAGCAATCAGCCCCAGCATTTT.

Details on this clonotype: This may come from a read error, since a much larger clone is one base off. The rearrangement links TRBV6-2 or TRBV6-3 to TRBJ2-1; 7 bases map to TRBD2. Germline V lookup: CDR1 MNHEY, CDR2 SVGEGT. The CDR3 spans 15 residues. CDR3 residues: CASSYYSGRYNEQFF. The CDR3 region has the DNA TGTGCCAGCAGCTACTATAGCGGGCGCTACAATGAGCAGTTCTTC.

The rearrangement links TRBV28 to TRBJ2-1; D not certain. V was clipped by 6 bases and J by 0 bases, with 12 bases between them. Germline CDR1 reads MDHEN; CDR2 reads SYDVKM. The CDR3 consists of 15 residues. The DNA of the CDR3 is TGTGCCAGCAGGATTACAGCTAGCTCCTACAATGAGCAGTTCTTC. Amino acids: CASRITASSYNEQFF.

J is TRBJ1-1 and V is TRBV6-6, with TRBD1 identical over 7 bases. Losses at the gene ends were 0 bases for V and 6 bases for J; bases not matched to a gene: 7. The CDR3 contains 15 residues. The germline gives CDR1 MNHNY, CDR2 SVGAGI (reference sequence). CDR3 amino acids: CASSYSGDSPPEAFF. In nucleotides, the CDR3 is TGTGCCAGCAGTTACTCGGGGGACAGTCCCCCTGAAGCTTTCTTT.